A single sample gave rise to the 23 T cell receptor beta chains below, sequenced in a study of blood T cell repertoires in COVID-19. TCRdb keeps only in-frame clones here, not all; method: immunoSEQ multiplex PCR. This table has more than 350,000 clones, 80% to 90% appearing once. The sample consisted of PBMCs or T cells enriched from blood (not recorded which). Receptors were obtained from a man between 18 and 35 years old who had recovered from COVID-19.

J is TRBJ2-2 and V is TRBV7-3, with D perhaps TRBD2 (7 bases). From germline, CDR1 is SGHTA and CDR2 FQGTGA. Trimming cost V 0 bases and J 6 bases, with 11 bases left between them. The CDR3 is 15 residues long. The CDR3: CASSLTGGQPGELFF. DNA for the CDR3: TGTGCCAGCAGCTTAACGGGGGGGCAGCCCGGGGAGCTGTTTTTT.

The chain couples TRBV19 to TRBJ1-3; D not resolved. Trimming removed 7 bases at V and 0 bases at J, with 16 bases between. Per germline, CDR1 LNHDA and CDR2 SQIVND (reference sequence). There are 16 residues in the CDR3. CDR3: CASIADGVNSGNTIYF. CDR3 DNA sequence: TGTGCCAGTATAGCAGATGGAGTCAACTCTGGAAACACCATATATTTT.

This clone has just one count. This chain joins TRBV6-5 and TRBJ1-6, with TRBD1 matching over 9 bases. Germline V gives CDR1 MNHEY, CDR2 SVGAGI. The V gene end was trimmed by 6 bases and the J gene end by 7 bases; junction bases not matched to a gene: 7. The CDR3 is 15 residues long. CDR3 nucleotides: TGTGCCAGCAGAACCTCCGGACAGGGGAATTCACCCCTCCACTTT. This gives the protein CASRTSGQGNSPLHF.

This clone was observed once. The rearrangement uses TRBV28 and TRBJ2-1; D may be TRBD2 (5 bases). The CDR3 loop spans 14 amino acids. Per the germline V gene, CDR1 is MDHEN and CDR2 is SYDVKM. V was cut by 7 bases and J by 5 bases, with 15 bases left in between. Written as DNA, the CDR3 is TGTGCCAGCACGACATTAAGCGGAAACAATGAGCAGTTCTTC. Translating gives CASTTLSGNNEQFF.

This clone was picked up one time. This CDR3 reads CASTRDRGYNEQFF. CDR3 nucleotide sequence: TGTGCCAGCACCCGGGACAGGGGTTACAATGAGCAGTTCTTC. The chain joins TRBV18 to TRBJ2-1; 10 positions match TRBD1. From germline, CDR1 is KGHSH and CDR2 LQKENI. The length of the CDR3 is 14 residues. V shed 8 bases, J shed 4 bases, and the junction held 5 bases outside the gene matches.

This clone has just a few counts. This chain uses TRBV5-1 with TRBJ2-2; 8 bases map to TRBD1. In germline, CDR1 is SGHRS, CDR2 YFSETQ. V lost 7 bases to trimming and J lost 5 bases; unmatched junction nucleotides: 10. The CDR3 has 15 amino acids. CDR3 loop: CASGSARGHTGELFF. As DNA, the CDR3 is TGCGCCAGCGGGTCGGCCAGGGGGCATACCGGGGAGCTGTTTTTT.

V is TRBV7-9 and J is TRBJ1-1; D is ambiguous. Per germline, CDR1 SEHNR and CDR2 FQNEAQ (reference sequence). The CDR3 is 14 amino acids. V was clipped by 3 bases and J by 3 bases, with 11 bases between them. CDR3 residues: CASSFTNSDTEAFF. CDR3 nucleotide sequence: TGTGCCAGCAGCTTTACGAATTCGGACACTGAAGCTTTCTTT.

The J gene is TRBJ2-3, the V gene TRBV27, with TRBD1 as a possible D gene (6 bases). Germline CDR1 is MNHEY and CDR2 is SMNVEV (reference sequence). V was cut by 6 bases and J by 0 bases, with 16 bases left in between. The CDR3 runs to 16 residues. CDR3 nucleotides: TGTGCCAGCAGGGTGGACAACAGGGAGAGCACAGATACGCAGTATTTT. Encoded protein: CASRVDNRESTDTQYF.

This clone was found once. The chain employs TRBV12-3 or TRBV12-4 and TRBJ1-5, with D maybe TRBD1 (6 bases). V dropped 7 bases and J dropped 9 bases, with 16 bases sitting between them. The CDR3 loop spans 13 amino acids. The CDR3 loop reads CASTQGWLLPQHF. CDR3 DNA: TGTGCCAGCACCCAGGGGTGGCTCTTGCCCCAGCATTTT.

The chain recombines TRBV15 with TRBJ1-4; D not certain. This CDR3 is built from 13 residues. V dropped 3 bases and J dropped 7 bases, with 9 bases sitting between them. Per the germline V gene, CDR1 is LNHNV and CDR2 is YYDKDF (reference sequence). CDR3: CATSSFHSEKLFF. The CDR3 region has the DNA TGTGCCACCAGCAGTTTTCACAGTGAAAAACTGTTTTTT.

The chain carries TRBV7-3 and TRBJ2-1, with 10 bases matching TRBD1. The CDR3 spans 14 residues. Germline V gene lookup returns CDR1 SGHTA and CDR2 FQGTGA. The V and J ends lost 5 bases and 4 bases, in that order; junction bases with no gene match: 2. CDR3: CASSKDRGYNEQFF. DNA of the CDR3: TGTGCCAGCAGCAAGGACAGGGGGTACAATGAGCAGTTCTTC.

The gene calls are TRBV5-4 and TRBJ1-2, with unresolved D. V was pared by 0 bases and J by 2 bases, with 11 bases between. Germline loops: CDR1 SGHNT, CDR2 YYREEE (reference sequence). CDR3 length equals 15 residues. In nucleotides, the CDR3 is TGTGCCAGCAGCTTGGTCGGGTCTCAGAACTATGGCTACACCTTC. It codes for CASSLVGSQNYGYTF. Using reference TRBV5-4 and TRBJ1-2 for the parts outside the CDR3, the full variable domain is ETGVTQSPTHLIKTRGQQVTLRCSSQSGHNTVSWYQQALGQGPQFIFQYYREEENGRGNFPPRFSGLQFPNYSSELNVNALELDDSALYLCASSLVGSQNYGYTFGSGTRLTVV.

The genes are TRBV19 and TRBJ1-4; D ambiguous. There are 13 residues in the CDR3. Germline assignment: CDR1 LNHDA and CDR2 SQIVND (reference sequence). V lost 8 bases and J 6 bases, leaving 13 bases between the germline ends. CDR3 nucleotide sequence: TGTGCCAGTTCAGGTCAGCGGGATGAAAAACTGTTTTTT. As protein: CASSGQRDEKLFF.

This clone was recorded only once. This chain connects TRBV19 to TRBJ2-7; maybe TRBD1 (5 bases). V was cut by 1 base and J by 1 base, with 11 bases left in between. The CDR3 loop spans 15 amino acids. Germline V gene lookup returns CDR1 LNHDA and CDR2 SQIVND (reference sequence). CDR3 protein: CASSIAIDSSYEQYF. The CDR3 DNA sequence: TGTGCCAGTAGTATAGCAATAGACAGTTCCTACGAGCAGTACTTC.

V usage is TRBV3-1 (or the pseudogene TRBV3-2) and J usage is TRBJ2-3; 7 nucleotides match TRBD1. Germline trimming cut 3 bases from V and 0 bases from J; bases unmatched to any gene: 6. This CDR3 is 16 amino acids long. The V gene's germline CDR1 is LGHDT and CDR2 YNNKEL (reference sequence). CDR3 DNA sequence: TGTGCCAGCAGCCAGGAAGGGGGCATTAGCACAGATACGCAGTATTTT. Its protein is CASSQEGGISTDTQYF.

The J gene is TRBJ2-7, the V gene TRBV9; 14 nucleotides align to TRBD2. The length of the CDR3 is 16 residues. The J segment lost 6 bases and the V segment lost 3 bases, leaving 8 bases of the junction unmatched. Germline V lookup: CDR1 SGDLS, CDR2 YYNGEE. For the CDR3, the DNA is TGTGCCAGCAGCGCAGGGACTAGCGGGAGCACGGGCGAGCAGTACTTC. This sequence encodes CASSAGTSGSTGEQYF.

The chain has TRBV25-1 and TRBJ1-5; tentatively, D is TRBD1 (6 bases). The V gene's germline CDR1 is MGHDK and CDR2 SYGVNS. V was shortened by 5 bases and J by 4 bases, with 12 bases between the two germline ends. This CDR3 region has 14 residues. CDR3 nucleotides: TGTGCCAGCAGTCAAACAGGGTGGAATCAGCCCCAGCATTTT. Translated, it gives CASSQTGWNQPQHF.

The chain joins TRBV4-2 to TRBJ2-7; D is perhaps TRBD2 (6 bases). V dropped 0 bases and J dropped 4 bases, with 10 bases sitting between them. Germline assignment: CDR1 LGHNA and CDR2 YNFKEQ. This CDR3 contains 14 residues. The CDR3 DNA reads TGTGCCAGCAGCCAAGATCTGGGGGGATACGAGCAGTACTTC. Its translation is CASSQDLGGYEQYF.

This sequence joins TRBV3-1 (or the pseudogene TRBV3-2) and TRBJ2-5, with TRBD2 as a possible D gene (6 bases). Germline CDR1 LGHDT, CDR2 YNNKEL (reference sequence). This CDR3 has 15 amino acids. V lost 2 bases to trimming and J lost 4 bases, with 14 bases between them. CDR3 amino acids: CASSQRDSAGETQYF. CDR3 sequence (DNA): TGTGCCAGCAGCCAAAGGGACTCCGCCGGAGAGACCCAGTACTTC.

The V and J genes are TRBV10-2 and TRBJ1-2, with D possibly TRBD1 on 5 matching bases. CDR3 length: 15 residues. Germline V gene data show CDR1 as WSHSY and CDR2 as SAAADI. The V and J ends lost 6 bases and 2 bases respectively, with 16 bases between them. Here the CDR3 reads CASSPGGKGNYGYTF. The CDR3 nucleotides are TGCGCCAGCAGCCCCGGGGGGAAGGGCAACTATGGCTACACCTTC.

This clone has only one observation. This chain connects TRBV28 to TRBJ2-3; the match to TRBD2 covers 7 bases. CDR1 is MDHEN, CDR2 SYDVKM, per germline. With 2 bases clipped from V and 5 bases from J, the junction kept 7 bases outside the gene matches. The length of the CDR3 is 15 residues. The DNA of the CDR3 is TGTGCCAGCAGTTTAGGGGCGGGAGTGGTAGATACGCAGTATTTT. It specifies CASSLGAGVVDTQYF.

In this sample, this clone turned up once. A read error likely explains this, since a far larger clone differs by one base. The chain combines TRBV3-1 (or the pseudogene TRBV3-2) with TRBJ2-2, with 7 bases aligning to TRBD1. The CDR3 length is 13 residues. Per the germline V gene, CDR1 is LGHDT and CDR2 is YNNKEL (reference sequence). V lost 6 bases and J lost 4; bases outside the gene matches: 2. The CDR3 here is CASSYRGTGELFF. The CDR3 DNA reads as TGTGCCAGCAGTTACAGGGGCACCGGGGAGCTGTTTTTT.

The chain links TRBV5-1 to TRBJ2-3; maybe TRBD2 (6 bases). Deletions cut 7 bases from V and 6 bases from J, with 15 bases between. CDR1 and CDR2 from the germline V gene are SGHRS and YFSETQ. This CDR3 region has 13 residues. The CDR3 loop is CASGRDSPDTQYF. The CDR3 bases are TGCGCCAGCGGCCGGGACTCCCCGGATACGCAGTATTTT.